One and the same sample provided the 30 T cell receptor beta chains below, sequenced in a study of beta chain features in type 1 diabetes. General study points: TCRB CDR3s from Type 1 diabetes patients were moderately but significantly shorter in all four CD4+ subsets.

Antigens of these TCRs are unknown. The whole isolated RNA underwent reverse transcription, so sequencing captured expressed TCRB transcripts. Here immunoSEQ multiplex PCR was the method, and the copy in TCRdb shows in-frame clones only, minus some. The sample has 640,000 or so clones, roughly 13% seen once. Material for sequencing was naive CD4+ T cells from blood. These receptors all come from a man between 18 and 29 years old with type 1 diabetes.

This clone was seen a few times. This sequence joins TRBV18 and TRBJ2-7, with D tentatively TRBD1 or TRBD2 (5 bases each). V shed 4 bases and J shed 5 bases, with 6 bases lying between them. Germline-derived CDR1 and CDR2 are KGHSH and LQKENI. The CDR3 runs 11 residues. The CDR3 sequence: CASSRGNEQYF. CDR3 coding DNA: TGTGCCAGCTCACGGGGGAACGAGCAGTACTTC.

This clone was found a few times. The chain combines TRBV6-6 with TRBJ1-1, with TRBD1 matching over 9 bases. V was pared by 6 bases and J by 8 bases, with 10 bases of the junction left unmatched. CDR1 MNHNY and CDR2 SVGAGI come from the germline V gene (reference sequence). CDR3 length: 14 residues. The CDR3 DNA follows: TGTGCCAGCAGGGCCGATGGGACAGGGACCGAAGCTTTCTTT. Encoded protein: CASRADGTGTEAFF.

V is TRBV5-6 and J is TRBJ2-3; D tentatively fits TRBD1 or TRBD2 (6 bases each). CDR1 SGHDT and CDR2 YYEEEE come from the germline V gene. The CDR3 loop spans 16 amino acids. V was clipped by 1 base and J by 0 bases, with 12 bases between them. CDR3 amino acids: CASSLQRGLSTDTQYF. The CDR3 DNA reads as TGTGCCAGCAGCTTGCAACGGGGGCTAAGCACAGATACGCAGTATTTT.

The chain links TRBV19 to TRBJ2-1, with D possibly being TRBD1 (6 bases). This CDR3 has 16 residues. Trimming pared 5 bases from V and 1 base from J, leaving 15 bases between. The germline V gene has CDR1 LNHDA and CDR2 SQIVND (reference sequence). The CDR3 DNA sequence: TGTGCCAGTAGTCCGCAGGGGTCGGTATCCTACAATGAGCAGTTCTTC. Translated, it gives CASSPQGSVSYNEQFF.

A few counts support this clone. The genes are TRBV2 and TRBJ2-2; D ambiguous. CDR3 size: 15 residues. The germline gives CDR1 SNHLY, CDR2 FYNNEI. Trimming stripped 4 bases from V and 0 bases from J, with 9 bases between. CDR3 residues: CASSVSAPNTGELFF. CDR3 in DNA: TGTGCCAGCAGTGTCTCGGCGCCGAACACCGGGGAGCTGTTTTTT.

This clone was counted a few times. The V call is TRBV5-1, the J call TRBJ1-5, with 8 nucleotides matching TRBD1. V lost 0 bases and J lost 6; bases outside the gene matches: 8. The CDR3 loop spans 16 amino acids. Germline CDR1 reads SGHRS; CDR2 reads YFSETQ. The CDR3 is CASSLGEAGGGQPQHF. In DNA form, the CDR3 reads TGCGCCAGCAGCTTGGGAGAGGCAGGGGGCGGTCAGCCCCAGCATTTT.

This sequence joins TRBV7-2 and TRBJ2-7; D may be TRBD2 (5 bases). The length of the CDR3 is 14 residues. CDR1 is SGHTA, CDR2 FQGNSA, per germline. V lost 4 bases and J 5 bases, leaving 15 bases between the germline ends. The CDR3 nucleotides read TGTGCCAGCAGCTCACAGCGGACGATGAACGAGCAGTACTTC. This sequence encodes CASSSQRTMNEQYF.

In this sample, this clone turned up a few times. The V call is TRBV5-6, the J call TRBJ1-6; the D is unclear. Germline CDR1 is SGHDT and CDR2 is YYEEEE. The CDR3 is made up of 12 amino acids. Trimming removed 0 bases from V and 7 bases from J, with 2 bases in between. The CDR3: CASSLGNSPLHF. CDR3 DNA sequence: TGTGCCAGCAGCTTGGGGAATTCACCCCTCCACTTT.

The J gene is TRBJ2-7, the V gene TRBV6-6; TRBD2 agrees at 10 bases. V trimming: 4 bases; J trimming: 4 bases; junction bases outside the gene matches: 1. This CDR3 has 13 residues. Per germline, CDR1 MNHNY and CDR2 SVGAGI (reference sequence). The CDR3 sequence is CASSFSGGYEQYF. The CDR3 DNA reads TGTGCCAGCAGTTTTAGCGGGGGGTACGAGCAGTACTTC.

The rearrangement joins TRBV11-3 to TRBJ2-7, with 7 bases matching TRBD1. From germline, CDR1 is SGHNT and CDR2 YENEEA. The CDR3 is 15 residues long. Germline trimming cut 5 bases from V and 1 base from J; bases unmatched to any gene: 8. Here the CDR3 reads CASSLRQGSSYEQYF. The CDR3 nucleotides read TGTGCCAGCAGCCTCCGACAGGGTTCTTCCTACGAGCAGTACTTC. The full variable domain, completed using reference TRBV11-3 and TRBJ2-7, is EAGVVQSPRYKIIEKKQPVAFWCNPISGHNTLYWYLQNLGQGPELLIRYENEEAVDDSQLPKDRFSAERLKGVDSTLKIQPAELGDSAVYLCASSLRQGSSYEQYFGPGTRLTVT.

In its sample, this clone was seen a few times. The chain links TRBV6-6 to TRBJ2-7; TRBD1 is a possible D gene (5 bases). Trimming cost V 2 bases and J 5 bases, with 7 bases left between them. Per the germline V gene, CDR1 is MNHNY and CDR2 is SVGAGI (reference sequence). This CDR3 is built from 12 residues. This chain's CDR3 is CASSYEGDEQYF. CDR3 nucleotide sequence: TGTGCCAGCAGTTACGAAGGGGACGAGCAGTACTTC.

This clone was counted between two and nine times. CDR3 sequence (DNA): TGTGCCAGCAGCCTCGGGACAGGGGCAAACACCTTC. Translated: CASSLGTGANTF. The rearrangement links TRBV14 to TRBJ1-2; 10 bases agree with TRBD1. This CDR3 contains 12 residues. V was pared by 4 bases and J by 12 bases, with 5 bases of the junction left unmatched. Germline V gives CDR1 SGHDN, CDR2 FVKESK. The full variable domain, its missing parts supplied by reference TRBV14 and TRBJ1-2, is EAGVTQFPSHSVIEKGQTVTLRCDPISGHDNLYWYRRVMGKEIKFLLHFVKESKQDESGMPNNRFLAERTGGTYSTLKVQPAELEDSGVYFCASSLGTGANTFGSGTRLTVV.

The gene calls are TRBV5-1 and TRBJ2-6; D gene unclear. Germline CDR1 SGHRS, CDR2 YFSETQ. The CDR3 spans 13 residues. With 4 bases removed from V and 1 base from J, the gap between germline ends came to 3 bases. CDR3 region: CASSPSGANVLTF. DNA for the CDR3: TGCGCCAGCAGCCCTTCTGGGGCCAACGTCCTGACTTTC. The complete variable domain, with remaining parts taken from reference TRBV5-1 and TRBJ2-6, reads KAGVTQTPRYLIKTRGQQVTLSCSPISGHRSVSWYQQTPGQGLQFLFEYFSETQRNKGNFPGRFSGRQFSNSRSEMNVSTLELGDSALYLCASSPSGANVLTFGAGSRLTVL.

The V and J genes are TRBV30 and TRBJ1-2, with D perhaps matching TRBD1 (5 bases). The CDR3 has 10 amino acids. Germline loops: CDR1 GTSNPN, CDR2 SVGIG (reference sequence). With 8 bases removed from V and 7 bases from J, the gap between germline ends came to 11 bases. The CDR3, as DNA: TGTGCCCAGGGCTGGTCTGGCTACACCTTC. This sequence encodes CAQGWSGYTF.

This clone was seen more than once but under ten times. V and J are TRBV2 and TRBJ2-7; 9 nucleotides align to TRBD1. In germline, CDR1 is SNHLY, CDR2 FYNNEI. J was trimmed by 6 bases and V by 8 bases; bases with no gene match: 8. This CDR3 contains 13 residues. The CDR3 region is CASLGQGIGEQYF. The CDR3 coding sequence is TGTGCCAGCCTGGGACAGGGCATCGGCGAGCAGTACTTC.

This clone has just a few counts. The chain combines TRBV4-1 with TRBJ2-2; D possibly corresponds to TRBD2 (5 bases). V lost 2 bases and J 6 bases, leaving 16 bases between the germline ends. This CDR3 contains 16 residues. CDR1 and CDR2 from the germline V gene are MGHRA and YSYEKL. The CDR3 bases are TGCGCCAGCAGCCAATCGCTACCGGACTTCGCCGGGGAGCTGTTTTTT. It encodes CASSQSLPDFAGELFF.

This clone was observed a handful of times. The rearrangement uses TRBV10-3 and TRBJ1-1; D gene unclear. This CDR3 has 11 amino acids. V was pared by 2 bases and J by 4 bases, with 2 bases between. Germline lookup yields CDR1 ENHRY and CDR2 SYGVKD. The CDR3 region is CAISEATEAFF. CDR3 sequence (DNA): TGTGCCATCAGTGAGGCCACTGAAGCTTTCTTT.

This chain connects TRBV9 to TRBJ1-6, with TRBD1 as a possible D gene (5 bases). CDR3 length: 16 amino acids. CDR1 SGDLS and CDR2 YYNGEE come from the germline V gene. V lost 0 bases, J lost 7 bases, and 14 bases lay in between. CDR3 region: CASSVGWGSLNSPLHF. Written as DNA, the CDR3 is TGTGCCAGCAGCGTAGGATGGGGCTCTCTCAATTCACCCCTCCACTTT.

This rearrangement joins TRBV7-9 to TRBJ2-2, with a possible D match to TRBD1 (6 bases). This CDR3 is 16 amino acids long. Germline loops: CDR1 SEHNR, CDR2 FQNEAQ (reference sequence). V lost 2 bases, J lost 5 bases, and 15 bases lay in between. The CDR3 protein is CASSLKAQGRTGELFF. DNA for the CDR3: TGTGCCAGCAGCTTAAAAGCACAGGGTCGGACCGGGGAGCTGTTTTTT.

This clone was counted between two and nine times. The CDR3 sequence: CAWSAFTGTPNNEQFF. CDR3 DNA sequence: TGTGCCTGGAGTGCTTTTACAGGAACTCCAAACAATGAGCAGTTCTTC. The chain recombines TRBV30 with TRBJ2-1; possibly TRBD1 for D (5 bases). The germline V gene encodes CDR1 GTSNPN and CDR2 SVGIG (reference sequence). The CDR3 contains 16 residues. The germline V and J ends were trimmed by 1 base and 5 bases, with 18 bases remaining between them.

CDR3 nucleotide sequence: TGTGCCAGCAGCTTGCCCGAGCCGGAGACCCAGTACTTC. As protein: CASSLPEPETQYF. This rearrangement joins TRBV5-6 to TRBJ2-5; D unresolved. V gave up 1 base and J gave up 5 bases, with 9 bases separating them. The CDR3 runs 13 residues. CDR1 is SGHDT, CDR2 YYEEEE, per germline.

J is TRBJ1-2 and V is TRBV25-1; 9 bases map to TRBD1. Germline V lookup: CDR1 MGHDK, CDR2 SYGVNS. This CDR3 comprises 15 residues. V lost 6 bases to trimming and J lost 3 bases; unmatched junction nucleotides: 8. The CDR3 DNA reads TGTGCCAGCAGCGGGACAGGGTTTGGGTACTATGGCTACACCTTC. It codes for CASSGTGFGYYGYTF.

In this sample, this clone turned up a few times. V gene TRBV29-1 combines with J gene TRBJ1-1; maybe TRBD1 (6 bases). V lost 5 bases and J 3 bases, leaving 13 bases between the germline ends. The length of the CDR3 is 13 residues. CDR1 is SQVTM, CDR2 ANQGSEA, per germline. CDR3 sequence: CSVSDPGDTEAFF. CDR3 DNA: TGCAGCGTTTCGGACCCAGGGGACACTGAAGCTTTCTTT.

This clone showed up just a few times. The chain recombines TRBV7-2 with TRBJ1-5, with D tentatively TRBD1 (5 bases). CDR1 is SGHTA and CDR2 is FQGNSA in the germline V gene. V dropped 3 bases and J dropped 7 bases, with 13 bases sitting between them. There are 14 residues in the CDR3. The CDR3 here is CASSFAYEGQPQHF. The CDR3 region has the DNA TGTGCCAGCAGCTTCGCGTATGAGGGGCAGCCCCAGCATTTT.

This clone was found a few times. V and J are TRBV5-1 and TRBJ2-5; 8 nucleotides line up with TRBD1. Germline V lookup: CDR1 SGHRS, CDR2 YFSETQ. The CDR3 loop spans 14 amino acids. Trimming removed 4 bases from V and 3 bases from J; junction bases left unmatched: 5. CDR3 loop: CASSLSTGEETQYF. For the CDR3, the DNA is TGCGCCAGCAGCCTATCGACAGGGGAAGAGACCCAGTACTTC.

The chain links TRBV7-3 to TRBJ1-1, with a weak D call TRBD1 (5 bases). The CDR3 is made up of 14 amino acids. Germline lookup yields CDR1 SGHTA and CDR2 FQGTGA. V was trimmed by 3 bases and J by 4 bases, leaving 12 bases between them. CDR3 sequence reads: CASSLGVEGTEAFF. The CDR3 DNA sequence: TGTGCCAGCAGCTTGGGGGTTGAGGGCACTGAAGCTTTCTTT.

This chain's CDR3 is CASSPAGTANEKLFF. For the CDR3, the DNA is TGCGCCAGCAGCCCAGCTGGGACGGCGAATGAAAAACTGTTTTTT. The chain links TRBV4-1 to TRBJ1-4, with a tentative D call TRBD1 (5 bases). Looked up from germline, CDR1 is MGHRA and CDR2 is YSYEKL. With 4 bases removed from V and 5 bases from J, the gap between germline ends came to 14 bases. The CDR3 is 15 amino acids.

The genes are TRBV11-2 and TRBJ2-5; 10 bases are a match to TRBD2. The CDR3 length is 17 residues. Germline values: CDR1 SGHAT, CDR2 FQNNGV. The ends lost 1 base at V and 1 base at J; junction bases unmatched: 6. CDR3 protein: CASSLGSGGSPQETQYF. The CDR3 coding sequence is TGTGCCAGCAGCTTAGGTAGCGGGGGGTCCCCCCAAGAGACCCAGTACTTC.

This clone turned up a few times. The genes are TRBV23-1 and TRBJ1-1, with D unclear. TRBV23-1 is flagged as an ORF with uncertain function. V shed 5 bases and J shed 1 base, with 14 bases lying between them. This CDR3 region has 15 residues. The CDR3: CASSSSLAGNTEAFF. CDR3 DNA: TGCGCCAGCAGTAGTTCTCTGGCCGGGAACACTGAAGCTTTCTTT.

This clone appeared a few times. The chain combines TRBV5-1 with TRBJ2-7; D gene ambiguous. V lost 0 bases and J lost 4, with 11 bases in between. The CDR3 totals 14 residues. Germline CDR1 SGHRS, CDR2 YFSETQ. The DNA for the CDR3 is TGCGCCAGCAGCTTGGGACCGAATCAATACGAGCAGTACTTC. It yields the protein CASSLGPNQYEQYF.